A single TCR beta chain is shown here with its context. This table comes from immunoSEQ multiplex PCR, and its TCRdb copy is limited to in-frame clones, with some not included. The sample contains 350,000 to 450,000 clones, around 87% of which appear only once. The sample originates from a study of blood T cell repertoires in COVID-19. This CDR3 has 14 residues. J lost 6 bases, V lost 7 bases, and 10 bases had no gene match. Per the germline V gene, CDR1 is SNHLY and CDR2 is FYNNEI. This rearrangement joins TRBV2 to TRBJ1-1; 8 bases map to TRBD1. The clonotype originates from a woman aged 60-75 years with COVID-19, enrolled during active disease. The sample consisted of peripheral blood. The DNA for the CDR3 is TGTGCCAGCACCGGACAGGGAAAGGGTGCTGAAGCTTTCTTT. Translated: CASTGQGKGAEAFF.